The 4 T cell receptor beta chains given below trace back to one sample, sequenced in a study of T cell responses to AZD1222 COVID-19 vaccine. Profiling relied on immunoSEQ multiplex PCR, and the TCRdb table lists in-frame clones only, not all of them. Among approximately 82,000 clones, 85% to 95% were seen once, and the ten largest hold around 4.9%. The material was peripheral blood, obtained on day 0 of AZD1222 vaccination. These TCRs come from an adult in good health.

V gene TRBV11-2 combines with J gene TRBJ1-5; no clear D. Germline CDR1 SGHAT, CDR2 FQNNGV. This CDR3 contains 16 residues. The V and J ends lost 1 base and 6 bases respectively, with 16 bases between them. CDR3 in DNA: TGTGCCAGCAGCTTAGGGCTGGGCCAGTCCTTTCAGCCCCAGCATTTT. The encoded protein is CASSLGLGQSFQPQHF.

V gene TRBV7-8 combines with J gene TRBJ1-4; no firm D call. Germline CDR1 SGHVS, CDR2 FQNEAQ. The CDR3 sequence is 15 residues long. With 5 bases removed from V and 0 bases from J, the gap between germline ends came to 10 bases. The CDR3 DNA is TGTGCCAGCAGCCGAGACGGGGCAACTAATGAAAAACTGTTTTTT. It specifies CASSRDGATNEKLFF. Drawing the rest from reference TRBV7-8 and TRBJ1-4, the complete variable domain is GAGVSQSPRYKVAKRGQDVALRCDPISGHVSLFWYQQALGQGPEFLTYFQNEAQLDKSGLPSDRFFAERPEGSVSTLKIQRTQQEDSAVYLCASSRDGATNEKLFFGSGTQLSVL.

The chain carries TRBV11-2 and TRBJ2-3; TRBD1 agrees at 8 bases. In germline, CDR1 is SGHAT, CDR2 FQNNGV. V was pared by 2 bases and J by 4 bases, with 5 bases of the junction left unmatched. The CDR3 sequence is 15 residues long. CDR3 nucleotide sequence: TGTGCCAGCAGCTTAATCGGCAGGGGGCCAGATACGCAGTATTTT. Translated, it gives CASSLIGRGPDTQYF.

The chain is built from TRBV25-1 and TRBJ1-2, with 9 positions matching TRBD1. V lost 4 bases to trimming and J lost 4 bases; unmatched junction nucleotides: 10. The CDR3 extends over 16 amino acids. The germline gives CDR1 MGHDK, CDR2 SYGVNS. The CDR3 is CASSVARQGGSYGYTF. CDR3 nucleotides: TGTGCCAGCAGTGTTGCCCGACAGGGGGGAAGCTATGGCTACACCTTC.